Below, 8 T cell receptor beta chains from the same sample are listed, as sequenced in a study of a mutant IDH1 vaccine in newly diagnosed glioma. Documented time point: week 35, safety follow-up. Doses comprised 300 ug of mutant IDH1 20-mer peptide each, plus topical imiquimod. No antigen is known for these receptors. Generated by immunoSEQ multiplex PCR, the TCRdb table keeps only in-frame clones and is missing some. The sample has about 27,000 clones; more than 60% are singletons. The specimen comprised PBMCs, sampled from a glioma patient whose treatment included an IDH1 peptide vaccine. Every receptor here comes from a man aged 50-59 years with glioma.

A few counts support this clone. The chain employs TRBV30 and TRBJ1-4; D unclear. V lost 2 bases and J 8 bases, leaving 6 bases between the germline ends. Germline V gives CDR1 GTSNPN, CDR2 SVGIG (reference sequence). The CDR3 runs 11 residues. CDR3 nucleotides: TGTGCCTGGAGTCTGAGGGAAAAACTGTTTTTT. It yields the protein CAWSLREKLFF.

CDR3 in DNA: TGCGCCAGCAGCCAAGGCGTAGGGGCGCTCTCCGGGGAGCTGTTTTTT. It is translated as CASSQGVGALSGELFF. The chain has TRBV4-1 and TRBJ2-2, with a tentative D call TRBD1 (5 bases). The V and J ends lost 1 base and 6 bases respectively, with 15 bases between them. Germline CDR1 MGHRA, CDR2 YSYEKL. This CDR3 contains 16 residues.

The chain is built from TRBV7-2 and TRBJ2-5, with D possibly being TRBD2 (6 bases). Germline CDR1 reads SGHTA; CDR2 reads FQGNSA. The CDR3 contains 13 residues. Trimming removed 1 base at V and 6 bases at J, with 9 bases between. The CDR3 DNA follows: TGTGCCAGCAGCTTAGGACTAGGGAAGACCCAGTACTTC. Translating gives CASSLGLGKTQYF.

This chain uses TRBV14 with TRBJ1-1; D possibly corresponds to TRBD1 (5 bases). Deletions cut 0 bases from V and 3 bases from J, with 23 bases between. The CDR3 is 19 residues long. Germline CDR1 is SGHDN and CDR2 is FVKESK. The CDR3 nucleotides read TGTGCCAGCAGCCAAGACGTCCGGAGGGGATGGAGGGGAGACACTGAAGCTTTCTTT. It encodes CASSQDVRRGWRGDTEAFF.

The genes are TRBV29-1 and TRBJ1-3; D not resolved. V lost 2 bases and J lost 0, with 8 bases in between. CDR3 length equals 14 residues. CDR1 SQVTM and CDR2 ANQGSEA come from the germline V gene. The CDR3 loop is CSVEIRGSGNTIYF. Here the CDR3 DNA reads TGCAGCGTTGAAATACGGGGCTCTGGAAACACCATATATTTT.

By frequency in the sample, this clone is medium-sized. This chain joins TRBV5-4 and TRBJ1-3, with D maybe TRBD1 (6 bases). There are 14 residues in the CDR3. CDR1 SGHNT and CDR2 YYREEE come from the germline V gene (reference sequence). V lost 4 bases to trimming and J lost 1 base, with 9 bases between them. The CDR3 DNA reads TGTGCCAGCAGCAGAGGGACATCTGGAAACACCATATATTTT. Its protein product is CASSRGTSGNTIYF.

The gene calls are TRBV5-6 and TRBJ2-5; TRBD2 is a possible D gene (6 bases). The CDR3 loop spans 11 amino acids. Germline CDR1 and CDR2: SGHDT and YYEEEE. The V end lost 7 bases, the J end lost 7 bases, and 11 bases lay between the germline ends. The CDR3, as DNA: TGTGCCAGCGGCCGAGCGGGGACCCAGTACTTC. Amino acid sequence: CASGRAGTQYF.

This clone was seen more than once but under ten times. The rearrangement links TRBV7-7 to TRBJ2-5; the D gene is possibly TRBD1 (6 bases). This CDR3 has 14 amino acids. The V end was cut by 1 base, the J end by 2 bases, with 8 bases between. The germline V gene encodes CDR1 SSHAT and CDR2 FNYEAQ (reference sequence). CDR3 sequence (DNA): TGTGCCAGCAGCTTAGGGACAGCTCAAGAGACCCAGTACTTC. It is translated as CASSLGTAQETQYF.